These T cell receptor beta chains were read from a single sample in a study of blood T cell repertoires in COVID-19. TCRdb keeps only in-frame clones here, not all; method: immunoSEQ multiplex PCR. The data contain tens of thousands of clones, around 84% of them seen just once; the ten biggest clones take up about 0.87%. The sequencing sample was made of peripheral blood. The source is a woman in her 70s with acute or convalescent COVID-19. Both conserved end residues are part of each CDR3. Fields, in order: D gene, J gene, clone size, V gene, CDR3 protein. The D gene is left open where the match is weak. Not all rows give a size; the values are once, few, many and, for expanded clones, a class.

. TRBJ2-1 . TRBV12-3/TRBV12-4 CASSFVSDEQFF
TRBD1 TRBJ2-5 once TRBV10-3 CAISGTGGRGLGETQYF
TRBD1 TRBJ2-1 medium-sized TRBV20-1 CSASRVTGGNEQFF
. TRBJ1-1 . TRBV7-2 CASSFLRGGIAETFF
. TRBJ2-1 . TRBV11-2 CASSPLQYNEQFF
TRBD1 TRBJ1-4 . TRBV30 CAWSNRGTRFGEKLFF
TRBD2 TRBJ2-1 . TRBV4-1 CASSQDQSLAGGLEQFF
TRBD2 TRBJ2-2 few TRBV6-2/TRBV6-3 CASSFYSGRSTGELFF
TRBD1 TRBJ1-6 . TRBV2 CASSTGTGNSPLHF
. TRBJ2-7 once TRBV6-5 CASSYGGEYEQYF
TRBD1 TRBJ1-6 . TRBV3-1/TRBV3-2 CASSEGQYNSPLHF
. TRBJ2-7 . TRBV3-1/TRBV3-2 CASSQGGISYEQYF
. TRBJ2-5 . TRBV7-9 CASSVEETQYF
. TRBJ1-1 . TRBV10-3 CAISEVPNTEAFF
. TRBJ2-2 . TRBV9 CASSVGGAAGELFF
. TRBJ2-3 . TRBV7-9 CASSLSGWEDTQYF
. TRBJ2-7 . TRBV30 CAWSVGQGFDEQYF
. TRBJ2-3 . TRBV29-1 CSVGSPGVGTQYF
. TRBJ1-2 . TRBV2 CASSEAPTRPQGYTF
TRBD1 TRBJ2-2 few TRBV7-2 CASSSDRGQAGELFF
. TRBJ2-1 . TRBV7-6 CASSLADGGEQFF
. TRBJ2-6 . TRBV28 CASSSAGNAGANVLTF
TRBD2 TRBJ2-3 . TRBV2 CASRQIGGGRTDTQYF
. TRBJ1-2 once TRBV19 CASKAEEYGYTF
. TRBJ2-7 . TRBV27 CASSWGDSSSYEQYF
. TRBJ2-3 . TRBV19 CASSIIQGTQYF
TRBD1 TRBJ1-3 . TRBV7-2 CASSSTTGAGNTIYF
. TRBJ2-7 . TRBV9 CASSVEQGRSEQYF
. TRBJ2-5 . TRBV7-2 CASSLASPVRETQYF
TRBD2 TRBJ2-3 . TRBV18 CASSPIAREGMTDTQYF
. TRBJ2-3 . TRBV19 CASSIVADTQYF
TRBD2 TRBJ2-7 . TRBV11-2 CASSLARPERGVYEQYF
. TRBJ1-2 . TRBV24-1 CATSDEGVYGYTF
TRBD2 TRBJ2-1 . TRBV4-2 CASSSSGTSSYNEQFF
TRBD1 TRBJ1-1 . TRBV9 CASSTRDRNTEAFF
. TRBJ2-4 . TRBV2 CASRGIVAKNIQYF
TRBD1 TRBJ1-2 . TRBV30 CAWSRDRPYGYTF
. TRBJ1-2 medium-sized TRBV6-5 CARNRVCGYTF
TRBD2 TRBJ2-3 . TRBV18 CASSPVPGTISTDTQYF
. TRBJ2-2 . TRBV28 CASSSPSVGGELFF
. TRBJ1-1 . TRBV5-6 CASSLPTGNTEAFF
TRBD1 TRBJ2-7 . TRBV10-3 CAIRMTGQSSYEQYF
. TRBJ1-6 . TRBV9 CASSSTTGGNSPLHF
. TRBJ2-7 . TRBV12-3/TRBV12-4 CASSFFQYEQYF
. TRBJ2-2 . TRBV28 CASSPTQDTGELFF
TRBD1 TRBJ1-2 few TRBV27 CASRDSTGSYGYTF
. TRBJ1-2 . TRBV7-8 CASSLAQGNYGYTF
TRBD1 TRBJ1-6 . TRBV2 CASTEGGTGRSPLHF
. TRBJ2-5 . TRBV29-1 CSVDRGGEETQYF
TRBD2 TRBJ2-3 . TRBV14 CASSFQREAARGTQYF
. TRBJ1-2 . TRBV3-1/TRBV3-2 CASSPTREKSQGYTF
TRBD1 TRBJ1-1 . TRBV9 CASSASGTGVTEAFF
. TRBJ2-3 few TRBV10-1 CASSGRDTQYF
TRBD1 TRBJ2-3 . TRBV6-4 CASSRTGTTDTQYF
. TRBJ1-6 . TRBV2 CASSGAPGMNSPLHF
TRBD2 TRBJ2-1 . TRBV6-6 CASSRMGEGSYNEQFF
. TRBJ2-3 . TRBV5-6 CASSKPGPLTADTQYF
TRBD2 TRBJ2-1 . TRBV28 CASLFMSGSSYNEQFF
. TRBJ1-2 few TRBV28 CASSFREAGYGYTF
. TRBJ2-1 . TRBV7-3 CASSRTSYNEQFF